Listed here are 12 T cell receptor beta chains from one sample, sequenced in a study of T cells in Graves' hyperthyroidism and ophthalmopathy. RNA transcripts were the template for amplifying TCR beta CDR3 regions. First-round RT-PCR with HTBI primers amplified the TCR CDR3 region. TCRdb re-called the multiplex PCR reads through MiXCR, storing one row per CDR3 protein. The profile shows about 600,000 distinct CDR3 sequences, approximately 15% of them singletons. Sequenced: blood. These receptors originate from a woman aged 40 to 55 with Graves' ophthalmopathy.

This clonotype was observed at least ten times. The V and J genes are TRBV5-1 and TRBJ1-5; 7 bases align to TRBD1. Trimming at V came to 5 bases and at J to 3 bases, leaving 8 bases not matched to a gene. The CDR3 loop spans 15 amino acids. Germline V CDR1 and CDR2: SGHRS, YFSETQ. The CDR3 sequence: CASSYSGTANQPQHF. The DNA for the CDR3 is TGCGCCAGCAGTTACTCCGGGACAGCCAATCAGCCCCAGCATTTT.

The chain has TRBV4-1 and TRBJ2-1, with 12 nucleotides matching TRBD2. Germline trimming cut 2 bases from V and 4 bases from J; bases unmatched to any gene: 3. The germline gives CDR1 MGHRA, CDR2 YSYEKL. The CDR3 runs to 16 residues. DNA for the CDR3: TGCGCCAGCAGCCAAAGGACTAGCGGGGTATACAATGAGCAGTTCTTC. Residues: CASSQRTSGVYNEQFF.

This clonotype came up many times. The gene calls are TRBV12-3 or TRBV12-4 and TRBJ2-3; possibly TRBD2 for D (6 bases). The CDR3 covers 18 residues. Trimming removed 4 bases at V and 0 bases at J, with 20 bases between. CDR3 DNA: TGTGCCAGCAGTTGGCGGGACTCCTACCTCACTAGCACAGATACGCAGTATTTT. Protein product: CASSWRDSYLTSTDTQYF.

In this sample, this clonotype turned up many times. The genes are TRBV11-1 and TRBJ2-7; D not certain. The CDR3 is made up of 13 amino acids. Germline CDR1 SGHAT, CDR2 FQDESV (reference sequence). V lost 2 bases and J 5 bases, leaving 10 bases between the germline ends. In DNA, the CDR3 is TGTGCCAGCAGCTTATTTCGGTTCGACGAGCAGTACTTC. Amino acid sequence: CASSLFRFDEQYF.

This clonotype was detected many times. In nucleotides, the CDR3 is TGTGCCTGGAGTAAGGGCCTCCAAGGCAATCAGCCCCAGCATTTT. This gives the protein CAWSKGLQGNQPQHF. The rearrangement uses TRBV30 and TRBJ1-5; D gene unclear. Germline V gene lookup returns CDR1 GTSNPN and CDR2 SVGIG (reference sequence). V dropped 2 bases and J dropped 2 bases, with 13 bases sitting between them. The CDR3 is 15 amino acids.

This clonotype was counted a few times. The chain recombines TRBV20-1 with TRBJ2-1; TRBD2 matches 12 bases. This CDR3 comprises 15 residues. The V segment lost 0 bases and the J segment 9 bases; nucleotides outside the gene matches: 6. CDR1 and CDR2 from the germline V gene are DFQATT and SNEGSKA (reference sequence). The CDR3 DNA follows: TGCAGTGCTAGAGACCTAGCGGGGGGGCAGCGTGAGCAGTTCTTC. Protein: CSARDLAGGQREQFF.

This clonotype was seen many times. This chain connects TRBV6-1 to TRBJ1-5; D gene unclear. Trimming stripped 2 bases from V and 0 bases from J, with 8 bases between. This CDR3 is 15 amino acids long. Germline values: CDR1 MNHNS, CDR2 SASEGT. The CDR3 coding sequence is TGTGCCAGCAGTGAAAGCCAGTATAGCAATCAGCCCCAGCATTTT. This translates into CASSESQYSNQPQHF.

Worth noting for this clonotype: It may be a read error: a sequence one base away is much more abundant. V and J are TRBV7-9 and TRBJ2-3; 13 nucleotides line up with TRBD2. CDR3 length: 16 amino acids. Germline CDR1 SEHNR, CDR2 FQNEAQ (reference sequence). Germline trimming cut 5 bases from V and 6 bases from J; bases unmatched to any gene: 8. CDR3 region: CASSRPGLAGPDTQYF. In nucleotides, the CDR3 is TGTGCCAGCAGCCGCCCGGGACTAGCGGGACCCGATACGCAGTATTTT.

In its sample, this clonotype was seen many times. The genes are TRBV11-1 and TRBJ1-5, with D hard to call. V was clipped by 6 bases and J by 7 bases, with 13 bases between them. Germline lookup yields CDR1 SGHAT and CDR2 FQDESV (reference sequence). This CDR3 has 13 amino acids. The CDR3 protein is CASSETSTQPQHF. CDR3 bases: TGTGCCAGCAGTGAGACCAGCACCCAGCCCCAGCATTTT. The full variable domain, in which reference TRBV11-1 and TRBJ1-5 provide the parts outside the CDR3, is EAEVAQSPRYKITEKSQAVAFWCDPISGHATLYWYRQILGQGPELLVQFQDESVVDDSQLPKDRFSAERLKGVDSTLKIQPAELGDSAMYLCASSETSTQPQHFGDGTRLSIL.

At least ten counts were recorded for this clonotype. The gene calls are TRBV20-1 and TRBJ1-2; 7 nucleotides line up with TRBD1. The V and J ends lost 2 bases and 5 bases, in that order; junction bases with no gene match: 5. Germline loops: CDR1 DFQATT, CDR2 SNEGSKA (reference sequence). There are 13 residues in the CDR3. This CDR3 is CSARSTGFYGYTF. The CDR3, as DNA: TGCAGTGCTAGATCGACAGGGTTTTATGGCTACACCTTC.

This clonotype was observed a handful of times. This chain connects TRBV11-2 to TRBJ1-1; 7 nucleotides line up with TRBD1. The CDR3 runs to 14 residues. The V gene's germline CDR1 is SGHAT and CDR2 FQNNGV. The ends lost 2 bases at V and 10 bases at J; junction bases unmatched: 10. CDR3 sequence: CASSLRTGRAGAFF. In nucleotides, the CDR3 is TGTGCCAGCAGCTTAAGGACAGGAAGAGCGGGAGCTTTCTTT.

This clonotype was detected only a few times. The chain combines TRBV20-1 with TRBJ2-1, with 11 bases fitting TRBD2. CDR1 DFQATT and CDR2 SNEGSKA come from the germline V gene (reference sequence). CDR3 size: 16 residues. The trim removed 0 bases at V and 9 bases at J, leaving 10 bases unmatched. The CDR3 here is CSARDQGTSGGGEQFF. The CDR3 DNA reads TGCAGTGCTAGAGATCAAGGGACTAGCGGAGGTGGTGAGCAGTTCTTC.